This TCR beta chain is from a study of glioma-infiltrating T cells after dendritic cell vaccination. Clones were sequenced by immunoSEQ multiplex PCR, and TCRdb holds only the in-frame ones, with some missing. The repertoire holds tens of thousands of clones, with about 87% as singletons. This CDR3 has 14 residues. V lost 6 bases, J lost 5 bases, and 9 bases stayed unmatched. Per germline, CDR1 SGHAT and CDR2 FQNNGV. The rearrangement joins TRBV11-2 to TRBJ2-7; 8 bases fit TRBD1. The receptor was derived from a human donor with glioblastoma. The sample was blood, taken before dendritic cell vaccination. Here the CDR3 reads CASRNDRGGDEQYF. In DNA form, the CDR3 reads TGTGCCAGCAGGAACGACAGGGGAGGAGACGAGCAGTACTTC.